A single T cell receptor beta chain is shown here with its context. As yet, its antigen is unknown. TCRdb's table, derived via immunoSEQ multiplex PCR, lists solely in-frame clones and lacks some. The sample shows about 180,000 clones, about nine tenths of them seen only once. Trimming took 3 bases from V and 7 from J, leaving 21 bases between them. The CDR3 consists of 16 residues. Per germline, CDR1 LGHDT and CDR2 YNNKEL (reference sequence). The sample comes from a study of T cell responses to AZD1222 COVID-19 vaccine. Overall study findings and caveats: Spike-spanning, vaccine-associated CD4 TCRs were dominant at 160-218 and 743-854. Two AZD1222 administrations were followed by greater Spike-specific TCR breadth and depth. The study reported that nearly half of spike-specific TCRs target unmutated variant regions. It should be noted that donors were predominantly white British and more often female, and clonal diversity was possibly underestimated.

Material: peripheral blood, obtained 28 days after the second dose of the MenACWY control vaccine. This chain uses TRBV3-1 (or the pseudogene TRBV3-2) with TRBJ1-1, with TRBD1 as a possible D gene (5 bases). The sequence derives from an adult who received the MenACWY meningococcal vaccine as a control. CDR3: CASSQEQAPRGNEAFF. CDR3 DNA: TGTGCCAGCAGCCAGGAACAGGCTCCCCGGGGCAATGAAGCTTTCTTT.